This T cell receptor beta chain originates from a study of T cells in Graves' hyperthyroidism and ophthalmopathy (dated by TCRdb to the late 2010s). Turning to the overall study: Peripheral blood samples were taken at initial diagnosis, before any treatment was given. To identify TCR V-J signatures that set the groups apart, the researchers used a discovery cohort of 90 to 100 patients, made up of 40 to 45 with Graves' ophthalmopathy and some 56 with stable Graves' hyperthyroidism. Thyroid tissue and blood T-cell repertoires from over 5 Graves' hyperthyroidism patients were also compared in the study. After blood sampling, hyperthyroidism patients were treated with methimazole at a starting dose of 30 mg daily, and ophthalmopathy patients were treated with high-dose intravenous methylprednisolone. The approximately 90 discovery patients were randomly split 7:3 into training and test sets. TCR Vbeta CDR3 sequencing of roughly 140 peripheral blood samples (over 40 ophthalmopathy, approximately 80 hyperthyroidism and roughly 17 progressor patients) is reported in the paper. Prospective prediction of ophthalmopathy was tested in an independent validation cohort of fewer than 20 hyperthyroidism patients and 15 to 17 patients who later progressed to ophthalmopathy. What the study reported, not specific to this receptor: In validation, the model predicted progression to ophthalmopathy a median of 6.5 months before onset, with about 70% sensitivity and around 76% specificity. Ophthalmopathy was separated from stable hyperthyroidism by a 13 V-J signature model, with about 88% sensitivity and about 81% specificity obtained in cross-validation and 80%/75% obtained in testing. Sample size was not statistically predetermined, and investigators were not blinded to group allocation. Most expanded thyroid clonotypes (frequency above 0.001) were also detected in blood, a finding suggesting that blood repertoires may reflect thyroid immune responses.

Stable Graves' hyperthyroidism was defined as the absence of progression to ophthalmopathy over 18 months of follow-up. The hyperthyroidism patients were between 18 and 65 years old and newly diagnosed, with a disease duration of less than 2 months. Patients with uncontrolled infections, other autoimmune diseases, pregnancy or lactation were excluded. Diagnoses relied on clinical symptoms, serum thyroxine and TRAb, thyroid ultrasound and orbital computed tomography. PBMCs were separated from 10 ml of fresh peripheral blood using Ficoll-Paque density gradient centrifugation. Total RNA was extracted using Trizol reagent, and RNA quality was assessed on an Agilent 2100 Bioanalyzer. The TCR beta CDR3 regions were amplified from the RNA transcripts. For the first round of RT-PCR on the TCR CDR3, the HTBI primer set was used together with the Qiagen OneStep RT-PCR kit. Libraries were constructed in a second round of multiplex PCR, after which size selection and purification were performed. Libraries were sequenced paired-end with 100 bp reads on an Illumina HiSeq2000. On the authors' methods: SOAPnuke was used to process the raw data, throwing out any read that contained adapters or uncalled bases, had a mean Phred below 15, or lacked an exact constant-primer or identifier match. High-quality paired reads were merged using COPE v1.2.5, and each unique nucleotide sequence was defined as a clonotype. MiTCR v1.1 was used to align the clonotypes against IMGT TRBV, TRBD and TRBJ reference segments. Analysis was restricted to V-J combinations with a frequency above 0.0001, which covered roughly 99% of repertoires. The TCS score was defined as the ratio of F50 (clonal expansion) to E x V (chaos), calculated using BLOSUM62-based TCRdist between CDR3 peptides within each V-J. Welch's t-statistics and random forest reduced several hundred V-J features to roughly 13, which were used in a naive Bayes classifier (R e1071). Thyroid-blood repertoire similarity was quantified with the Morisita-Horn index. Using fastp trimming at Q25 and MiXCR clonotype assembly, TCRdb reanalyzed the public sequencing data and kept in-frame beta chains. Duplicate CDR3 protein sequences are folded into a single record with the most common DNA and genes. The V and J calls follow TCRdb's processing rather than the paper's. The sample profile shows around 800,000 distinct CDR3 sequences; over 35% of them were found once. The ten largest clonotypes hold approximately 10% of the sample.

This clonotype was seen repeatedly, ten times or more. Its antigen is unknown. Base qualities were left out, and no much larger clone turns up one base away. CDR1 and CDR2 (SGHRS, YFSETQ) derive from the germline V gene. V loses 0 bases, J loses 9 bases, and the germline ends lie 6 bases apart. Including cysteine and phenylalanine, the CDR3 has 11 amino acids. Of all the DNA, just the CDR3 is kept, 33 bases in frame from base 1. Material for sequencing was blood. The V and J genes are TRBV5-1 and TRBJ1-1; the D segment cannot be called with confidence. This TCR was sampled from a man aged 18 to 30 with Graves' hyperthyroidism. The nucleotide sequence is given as TGCGCCAGCAGCTTGGGGTACCAAGCTTTCTTT. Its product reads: CASSLGYQAFF.